This TCR beta chain was documented in a study of tissue T cells after allogeneic stem cell transplantation. General study findings and limits: In patients and mice, blood and spleen missed much of tissue repertoire. Across patients, clones rarely overlapped, yet motif clusters were shared tissue-specifically.

Of note for this clone: Antigen specificity is unknown. Gene names follow the mouse nomenclature.

The method was immunoSEQ multiplex PCR; TCRdb's version includes in-frame clones alone and lacks a portion of them. The data show roughly 10,000 clones, less than 45% seen once. Stated time point: mouse harvest day 7 after allogeneic transplant. Mouse grafts combined 10^7 T-cell-depleted bone marrow cells with 10^6 splenic CD5+ T cells. B6 (H2b) cells into BALB/c (H2d) mice; tissues taken at day 7 or 14. The receptor was isolated from a female BALB/c mouse given C57BL/6 T cells with graft-versus-host disease after an allogeneic hematopoietic cell transplant. Source material: skin.

Partial CDR3 DNA: TGTGCCAGCAGTTCTAACACCGGGCAGCTCTAC. Amino acids: CASSSNTGQLY. The CDR3, in full, reads CASSSNTGQLYF. The chain links TRBV14 to TRBJ2-2, with unresolved D. The read terminates 1 residue before the CDR3 end, so the remaining end is supplied by the germline J gene. From germline, CDR1 is SGHDT and CDR2 FRDEAV. V was cut by 3 bases and J by 2 bases, with 2 bases left in between. This CDR3 contains 12 residues.